This T cell receptor beta chain stems from a study of shared clonotypes between healthy human individuals. Trimming shortened V by 4 bases and J by 1 base, and 12 bases separated the two germline ends. Per the germline V gene, CDR1 is SGHKS and CDR2 is YYEKEE (reference sequence). The length of the CDR3 is 14 residues. As originally analysed: Because ImmunoSEQ provided only junction sequences with no quality scores, the filtering differed. Some clones are missing from TCRdb's copy, which holds only in-frame ones; the method was immunoSEQ multiplex PCR. V and J calls and clone size are given by that table; D and trimming were obtained from the DNA. The table shows 2 million to 2.5 million clones, with roughly 90% occurring only once.

Material for sequencing was naive CD4+ T cells from PBMCs. Subset in this sample: CD45RA+ positively selected. The receptor's source is a young man in good health. Some clones in this sample may be carry-over from other donors' samples. J is TRBJ2-7 and V is TRBV5-5; D is unresolved. In DNA, the CDR3 is TGTGCCAGCAGCACAAGGACCGAATCCTACGAGCAGTACTTC. Amino acids: CASSTRTESYEQYF.